This TCR beta chain was captured in a study of cytomegalovirus exposure and HLA in healthy donors. The trim removed 6 bases at V and 0 bases at J, leaving 4 bases unmatched. This CDR3 region has 14 residues. Germline loops: CDR1 WNHNN, CDR2 SYGVQD (reference sequence). A word on this clone: Its specificity is unknown. Other DNA sequences from this sample encode an identical CDR3 as well.

Findings and caveats of the study: Per a prior analysis, the majority of TCR beta V segments were productive roughly 87% or roughly 30% of the time. Sequencing had likely introduced a cluster of highly shared sequence variants as an artifact.

The PCR had 60 Vbeta and 13 Jbeta primers. Sequencing was performed with immunoSEQ multiplex PCR; in TCRdb, only in-frame clones are kept and a portion is missing. The data contain roughly 190,000 clones, 79% of them singletons. Sequenced sample: PBMCs. The chain couples TRBV10-1 to TRBJ1-1; TRBD1 aligns across 7 bases. The receptor comes from a woman under 30 in good health and CMV-seronegative. The CDR3 DNA reads as TGCGCCAGCAGCCGGGACAGCATGAACACTGAAGCTTTCTTT. Residues: CASSRDSMNTEAFF.